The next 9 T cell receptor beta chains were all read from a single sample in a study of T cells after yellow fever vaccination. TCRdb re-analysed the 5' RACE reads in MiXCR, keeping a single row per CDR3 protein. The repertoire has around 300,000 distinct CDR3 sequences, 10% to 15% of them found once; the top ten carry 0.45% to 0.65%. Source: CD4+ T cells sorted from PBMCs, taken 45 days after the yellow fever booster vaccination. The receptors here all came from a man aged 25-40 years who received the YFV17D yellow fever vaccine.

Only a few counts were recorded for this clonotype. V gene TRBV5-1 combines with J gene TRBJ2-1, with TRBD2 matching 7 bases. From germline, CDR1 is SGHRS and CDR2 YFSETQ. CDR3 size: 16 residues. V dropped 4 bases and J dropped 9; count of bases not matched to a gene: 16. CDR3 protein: CASSTGDYRSGREQFF. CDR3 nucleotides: TGCGCCAGCAGCACCGGGGACTACCGCTCAGGCCGTGAGCAGTTCTTC.

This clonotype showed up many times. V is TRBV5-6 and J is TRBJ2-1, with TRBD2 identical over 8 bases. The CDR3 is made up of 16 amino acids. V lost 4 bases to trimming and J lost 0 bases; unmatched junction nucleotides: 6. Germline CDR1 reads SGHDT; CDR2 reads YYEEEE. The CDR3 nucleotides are TGTGCCAGCAGCATACTAGCGGAGAGCTCCTACAATGAGCAGTTCTTC. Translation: CASSILAESSYNEQFF.

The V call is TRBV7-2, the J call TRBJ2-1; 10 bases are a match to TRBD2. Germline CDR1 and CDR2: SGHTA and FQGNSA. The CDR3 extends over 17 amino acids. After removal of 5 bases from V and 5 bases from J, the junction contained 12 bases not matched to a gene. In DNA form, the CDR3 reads TGTGCCAGCAGCCCCCGTGGAGCGGGAGGGCCAAACAATGAGCAGTTCTTC. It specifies CASSPRGAGGPNNEQFF.

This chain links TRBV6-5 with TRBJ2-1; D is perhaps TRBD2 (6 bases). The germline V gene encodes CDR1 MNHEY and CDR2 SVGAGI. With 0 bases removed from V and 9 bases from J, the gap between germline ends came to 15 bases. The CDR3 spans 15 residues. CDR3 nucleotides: TGTGCCAGCAGTTACTCGAATGCGGGAAGGGTTGAGCAGTTCTTC. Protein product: CASSYSNAGRVEQFF.

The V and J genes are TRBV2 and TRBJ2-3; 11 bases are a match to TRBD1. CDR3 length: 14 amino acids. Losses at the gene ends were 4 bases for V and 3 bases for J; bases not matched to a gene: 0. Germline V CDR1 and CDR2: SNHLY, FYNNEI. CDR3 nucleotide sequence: TGTGCCAGCAGTGGGGACAGGGGGACAGATACGCAGTATTTT. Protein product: CASSGDRGTDTQYF.

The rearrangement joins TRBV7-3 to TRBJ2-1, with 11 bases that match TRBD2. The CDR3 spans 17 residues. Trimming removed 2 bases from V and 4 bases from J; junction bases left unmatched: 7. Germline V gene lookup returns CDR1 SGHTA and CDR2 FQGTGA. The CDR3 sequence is CASSLAPGLAEYNEQFF. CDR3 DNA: TGTGCCAGCAGCTTAGCCCCGGGACTAGCGGAATACAATGAGCAGTTCTTC.

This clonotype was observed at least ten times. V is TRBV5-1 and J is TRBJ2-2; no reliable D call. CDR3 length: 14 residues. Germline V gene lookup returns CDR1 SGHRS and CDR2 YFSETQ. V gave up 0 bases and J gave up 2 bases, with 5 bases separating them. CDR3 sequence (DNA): TGCGCCAGCAGCTTGGGCAGTAACACCGGGGAGCTGTTTTTT. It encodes CASSLGSNTGELFF. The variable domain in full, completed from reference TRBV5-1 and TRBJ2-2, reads KAGVTQTPRYLIKTRGQQVTLSCSPISGHRSVSWYQQTPGQGLQFLFEYFSETQRNKGNFPGRFSGRQFSNSRSEMNVSTLELGDSALYLCASSLGSNTGELFFGEGSRLTVL.

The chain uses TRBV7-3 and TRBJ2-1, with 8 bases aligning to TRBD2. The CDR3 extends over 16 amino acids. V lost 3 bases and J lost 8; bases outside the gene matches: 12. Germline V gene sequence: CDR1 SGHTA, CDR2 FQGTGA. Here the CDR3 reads CASSFKRSGSRDEQFF. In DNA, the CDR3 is TGTGCCAGCAGCTTCAAGCGCAGCGGGAGTAGGGATGAGCAGTTCTTC.

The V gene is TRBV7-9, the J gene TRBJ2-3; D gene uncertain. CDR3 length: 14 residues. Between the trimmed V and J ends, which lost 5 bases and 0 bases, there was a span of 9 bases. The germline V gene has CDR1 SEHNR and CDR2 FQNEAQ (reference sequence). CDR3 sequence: CASSKGMSTDTQYF. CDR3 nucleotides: TGTGCCAGCAGCAAAGGGATGAGCACAGATACGCAGTATTTT.